The subject of this entry is one T cell receptor beta chain. As yet, its antigen is unknown. This sample was included in a study of beta chain features in type 1 diabetes. All of the isolated RNA was reverse transcribed, so expressed TCRB transcripts were sequenced. The repertoire was sequenced with immunoSEQ multiplex PCR; TCRdb's copy has only in-frame clones and lacks some. The table lists under 300,000 clones, about 15% of them singletons. The length of the CDR3 is 15 residues. Germline V CDR1 and CDR2: SGHNT, YYREEE (reference sequence). The V end was cut by 1 base, the J end by 6 bases, with 17 bases between. Study conclusions and caveats: VDJ junctions from patients with type 1 diabetes contained fewer insertions and more deletions. Among all four CD4+ subsets, Type 1 diabetes patients had TCRB CDR3s that were moderately but significantly shorter. Patients' naive, central memory and regulatory TCRB repertoires appeared more alike than those of healthy donors. Shorter templates might be favored by PCR, and equally so in patients and in controls.

The material sequenced was naive CD4+ T cells from blood. This clonotype was sampled from a man aged 30 to 39 with type 1 diabetes. The chain joins TRBV5-4 to TRBJ2-7; possible D gene TRBD2, 6 bases. CDR3 nucleotide sequence: TGTGCCAGCAGCTTGTCCGGGACTCTCCCCTTCGAGCAGTACTTC. Amino acids: CASSLSGTLPFEQYF.